A selection of T cell receptor beta chains follows, all from one sample in a study of blood T cell repertoires in COVID-19. Assay used: immunoSEQ multiplex PCR; TCRdb lists only in-frame clones, some missing. The table lists more than 30,000 clones, 87% of them singletons. Sequencing used peripheral blood. These receptors all come from a man aged 50-59 years with active or convalescent COVID-19. Both conserved end residues are part of each CDR3.

V gene,CDR3 protein
TRBV30,CAWSVQAEQPQHF
TRBV2,CASSDDRGGVGYTF
TRBV11-2,CASSLEVSYGTYNEQFF
TRBV18,CASSPTVSARNTEAFF
TRBV7-7,CASSFLGAAGGVNEQFF
TRBV9,CASSVAAAYEQYF
TRBV7-6,CASSWGGGGSEQFF
TRBV4-1,CASSQGPEVPSDTQYF
TRBV7-6,CASSLLEGQQNTEAFF
TRBV15,CATSRAFLGRAAQGREQFF
TRBV19,CASRVGGVTFFSGYTF
TRBV4-1,CASSHGFLGDEKLFF
TRBV9,CASSVDHGLAGGFSTDTQYF
TRBV6-5,CASSYQGQNNSPLHF
TRBV3-1/TRBV3-2,CASSLYSGQGLDEQYF
TRBV11-2,CASTVGQTNTGELFF
TRBV4-1,CASSPQTTTYEQYF
TRBV15,CATSRVGGVEGYTF
TRBV18,CASSPAGGNQPQHF
TRBV18,CASSPWETGWETQYF
TRBV2,CASSDAGSRNYYGYTF
TRBV3-1/TRBV3-2,CASSPNSGGRYEQFF
TRBV12-3/TRBV12-4,CASKSEVQTEAFF
TRBV11-3,CASSPKSYEQYF
TRBV27,CASSFRGQQAYEQYF
TRBV20-1,CSASETGGSNQPQHF
TRBV6-6,CASSRSGGDTQYF
TRBV9,CASSVIGLAGGTYNEQFF
TRBV4-1,CASSQSVTTGSLHTYTF
TRBV28,CASRGTALISEAFF
TRBV7-3,CASSLRSGSSYEQYF
TRBV6-5,CASSPGLLAKNIQYF
TRBV28,CASSLDRNYGYTF
TRBV27,CASKKFSGTTNTEAFF
TRBV7-9,CASTSWGTSQETQYF
TRBV19,CASSITSTTWYQETQYF
TRBV28,CASSLWTANNEKLFF
TRBV28,CASSLAYEQYF
TRBV7-8,CASSGGYQETQYF
TRBV7-3,CASSLQTGGQNTQYF
TRBV4-2,CASTQLPRGDYGYTF
TRBV5-7,CASSLRGQGVEKLFF
TRBV18,CASSGQANTEAFF
TRBV7-2,CASSLDKGRNTIYF
TRBV19,CASRETGASYNSPLHF
TRBV20-1,CSASAGVWAYGYTF
TRBV4-1,CASSPRRFTDTQYF
TRBV12-3/TRBV12-4,CASSETGENEQFF
TRBV15,CATSRPDRISAGGFYGYTF